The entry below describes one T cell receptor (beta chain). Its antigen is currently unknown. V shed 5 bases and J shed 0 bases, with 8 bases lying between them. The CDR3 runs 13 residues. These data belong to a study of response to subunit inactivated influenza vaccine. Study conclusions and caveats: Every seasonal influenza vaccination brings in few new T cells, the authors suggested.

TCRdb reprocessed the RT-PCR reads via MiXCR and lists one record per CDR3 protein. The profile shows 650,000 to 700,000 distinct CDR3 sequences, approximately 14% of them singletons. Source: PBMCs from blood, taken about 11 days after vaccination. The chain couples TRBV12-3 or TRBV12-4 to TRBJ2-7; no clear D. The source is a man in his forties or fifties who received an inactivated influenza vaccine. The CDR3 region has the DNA TGTGCCAGCAGTATGGACCGCTCCTACGAGCAGTACTTC. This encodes CASSMDRSYEQYF.